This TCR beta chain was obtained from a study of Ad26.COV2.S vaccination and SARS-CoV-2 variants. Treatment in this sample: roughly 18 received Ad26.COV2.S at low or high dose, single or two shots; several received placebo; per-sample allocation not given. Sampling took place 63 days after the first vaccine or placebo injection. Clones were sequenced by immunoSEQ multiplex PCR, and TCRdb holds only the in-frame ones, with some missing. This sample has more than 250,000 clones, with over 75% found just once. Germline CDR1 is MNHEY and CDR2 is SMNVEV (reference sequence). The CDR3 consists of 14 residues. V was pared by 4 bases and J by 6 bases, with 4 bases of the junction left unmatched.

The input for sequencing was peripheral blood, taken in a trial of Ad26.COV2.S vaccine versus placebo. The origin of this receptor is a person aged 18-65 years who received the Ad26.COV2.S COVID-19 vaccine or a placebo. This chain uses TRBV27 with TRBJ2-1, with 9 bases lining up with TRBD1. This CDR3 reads CASSWDRAGNEQFF. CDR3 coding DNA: TGTGCCAGCAGTTGGGACAGGGCTGGCAATGAGCAGTTCTTC.